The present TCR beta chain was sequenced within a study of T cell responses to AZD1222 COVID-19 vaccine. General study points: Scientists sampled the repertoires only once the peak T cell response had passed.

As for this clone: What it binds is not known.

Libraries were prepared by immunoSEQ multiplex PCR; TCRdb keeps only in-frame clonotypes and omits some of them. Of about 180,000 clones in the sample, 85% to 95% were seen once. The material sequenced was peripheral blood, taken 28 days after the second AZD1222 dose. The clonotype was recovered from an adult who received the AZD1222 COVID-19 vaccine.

The CDR3 here is CASSPLAWGAGQGNNEQFF. The CDR3 DNA reads TGTGCCAGCAGCCCCTTGGCTTGGGGCGCGGGACAGGGTAACAATGAGCAGTTCTTC. The chain links TRBV11-3 to TRBJ2-1; 9 positions match TRBD1. This CDR3 is 19 amino acids long. Germline V lookup: CDR1 SGHNT, CDR2 YENEEA. After removal of 5 bases from V and 5 bases from J, the junction contained 19 bases not matched to a gene.